This entry lists 14 T cell receptor beta chains sequenced from one sample in a study of naive and memory T cell subsets. For these receptors, no antigen is known. Study-wide results and caveats: Especially in CD8 cells, naive repertoires contained a few larger clonotypes, possibly CD45RA-re-expressing memory cells.

Both TRBC1 and TRBC2 were covered by a beta constant-region primer of two equimolar oligonucleotides. Nested alpha and beta constant-region primers with the SP2 primer drove four PCR rounds on ligated cDNA. TCRdb re-called the UMI-ligation and nested PCR reads through MiXCR, storing one row per CDR3 protein. The sample shows approximately 150,000 distinct CDR3 sequences, about 23% of them seen only once. Sequencing used naive CD4+ T cells from blood. The origin of the receptors is a human donor in good health.

In this sample, this clonotype turned up a few times. CDR3 bases: TGTGCCAGCTCACCTCGACTAGCGGGAGTCCCCTCCTACGAGCAGTACTTC. It codes for CASSPRLAGVPSYEQYF. This chain links TRBV18 with TRBJ2-7, with TRBD2 identical over 12 bases. This CDR3 has 17 residues. V dropped 3 bases and J dropped 0; count of bases not matched to a gene: 6. From germline, CDR1 is KGHSH and CDR2 LQKENI. The complete variable domain, with remaining parts taken from reference TRBV18 and TRBJ2-7, reads NAGVMQNPRHLVRRRGQEARLRCSPMKGHSHVYWYRQLPEEGLKFMVYLQKENIIDESGMPKERFSAEFPKEGPSILRIQQVVRGDSAAYFCASSPRLAGVPSYEQYFGPGTRLTVT.

The chain combines TRBV4-1 with TRBJ2-7; TRBD1 matches 9 bases. The ends lost 3 bases at V and 2 bases at J; junction bases unmatched: 5. Germline-derived CDR1 and CDR2 are MGHRA and YSYEKL. CDR3 length: 15 residues. The CDR3 reads CASSHPGTGPYEQYF. Here the CDR3 DNA reads TGCGCCAGCAGCCACCCCGGGACAGGGCCCTACGAGCAGTACTTC.

The rearrangement links TRBV24-1 to TRBJ2-3, with TRBD1 identical over 7 bases. V was pared by 4 bases and J by 6 bases, with 9 bases of the junction left unmatched. Looked up from germline, CDR1 is KGHDR and CDR2 is SFDVKD. This CDR3 region has 15 residues. CDR3 in amino acids: CATSETGRTPDTQYF. The CDR3 DNA sequence: TGTGCCACCAGTGAGACAGGGCGCACGCCGGATACGCAGTATTTT.

On this clonotype: A much larger clone is a single base away; this may be a read error. The chain recombines TRBV10-3 with TRBJ2-7; D unresolved. Looked up from germline, CDR1 is ENHRY and CDR2 is SYGVKD. V shed 2 bases and J shed 3 bases, with 11 bases lying between them. The CDR3 runs to 14 residues. The CDR3 protein is CAISEHNRFYEQYF. In DNA form, the CDR3 reads TGTGCCATCAGTGAGCATAACAGATTCTACGAGCAGTACTTC.

This clonotype was detected a few times. The chain joins TRBV24-1 to TRBJ2-1, with 7 bases matching TRBD2. Germline values: CDR1 KGHDR, CDR2 SFDVKD. V gave up 3 bases and J gave up 8 bases; unmatched junction bases: 6. The CDR3 contains 14 residues. As DNA, the CDR3 is TGTGCCACCAGTGATAGCGGGACCCCCGATGAGCAGTTCTTC. This encodes CATSDSGTPDEQFF.

This clonotype was seen only a few times. V gene TRBV6-2 or TRBV6-3 combines with J gene TRBJ2-7, with 9 bases identical to TRBD1. CDR1 and CDR2 from the germline V gene are MNHEY and SVGEGT. This CDR3 has 16 residues. Trimming took 2 bases from V and 3 from J; bases not matched to a gene: 8. This chain's CDR3 is CASSYRPGTGYYEQYF. The CDR3 coding sequence is TGTGCCAGCAGTTACCGCCCCGGGACAGGGTACTACGAGCAGTACTTC.

The chain carries TRBV5-6 and TRBJ1-1; D perhaps matches TRBD1 (6 bases). CDR1 and CDR2 (germline): SGHDT, YYEEEE. This CDR3 spans 14 amino acids. V shed 4 bases and J shed 6 bases, with 16 bases lying between them. DNA for the CDR3: TGTGCCAGCAGCCAACGAGGGGGGCGCCCTGAAGCTTTCTTT. Protein sequence: CASSQRGGRPEAFF.

J is TRBJ2-7 and V is TRBV10-2, with unresolved D. Germline V gene sequence: CDR1 WSHSY, CDR2 SAAADI. The CDR3 spans 16 residues. Trimming cost V 2 bases and J 2 bases, with 16 bases left between them. The CDR3: CASSENPLLSAYEQYF. As DNA, the CDR3 is TGCGCCAGCAGTGAGAACCCCCTATTGAGCGCCTACGAGCAGTACTTC.

This chain joins TRBV28 and TRBJ1-2; tentatively, D is TRBD1 (5 bases). Trimming took off 3 bases at V and 7 bases at J, with 9 bases between the two ends. CDR1 and CDR2 (germline): MDHEN, SYDVKM. CDR3 length: 12 residues. CDR3 protein: CASSFRGFGYTF. CDR3 in DNA: TGTGCCAGCAGTTTTCGGGGGTTTGGCTACACCTTC.

This rearrangement joins TRBV25-1 to TRBJ1-2; a weak D match, TRBD1 (5 bases). The CDR3 is 13 amino acids. Trimming cost V 8 bases and J 4 bases, with 14 bases left between them. CDR1 is MGHDK and CDR2 is SYGVNS in the germline V gene. CDR3 sequence reads: CASWRGDSYGYTF. As DNA, the CDR3 is TGTGCCAGCTGGAGAGGGGATAGCTATGGCTACACCTTC.

The J gene is TRBJ1-1, the V gene TRBV4-1; D is ambiguous. The CDR3 totals 16 residues. Per germline, CDR1 MGHRA and CDR2 YSYEKL. V dropped 0 bases and J dropped 0 bases, with 11 bases sitting between them. CDR3 in DNA: TGCGCCAGCAGCCAAGAGGGAAGCCTAATGAACACTGAAGCTTTCTTT. Its translation: CASSQEGSLMNTEAFF.

The rearrangement links TRBV12-3 or TRBV12-4 to TRBJ2-5, with 7 nucleotides matching TRBD2. The CDR3 extends over 16 amino acids. Trimming took 4 bases from V and 5 from J; bases not matched to a gene: 13. The CDR3 nucleotides are TGTGCCAGCAGTTATTACGCGGGAGCCGCAAGTGAGACCCAGTACTTC. Translation: CASSYYAGAASETQYF.

This clonotype was counted a few times. This CDR3 is CSASRPGLAGNEQYF. The CDR3 bases are TGCAGTGCTTCACGTCCCGGGCTAGCGGGAAACGAGCAGTACTTC. The chain carries TRBV20-1 and TRBJ2-7, with 9 nucleotides matching TRBD2. The length of the CDR3 is 15 residues. Trimming removed 5 bases from V and 5 bases from J; junction bases left unmatched: 13. Germline CDR1 is DFQATT and CDR2 is SNEGSKA (reference sequence).

This clonotype came up many times. V usage is TRBV29-1 and J usage is TRBJ2-3, with D possibly being TRBD2 (5 bases). V lost 5 bases, J lost 2 bases, and 11 bases lay in between. The CDR3 has 13 amino acids. Per the germline V gene, CDR1 is SQVTM and CDR2 is ANQGSEA. The CDR3 nucleotides read TGCAGCGTTAGAGGGCGCAACACAGATACGCAGTATTTT. It specifies CSVRGRNTDTQYF.